This T cell receptor (beta chain) was recovered during a study of early T cells in non-severe SARS-CoV-2 infection. TCRdb ran MiXCR on the 5' RACE reads and lists one entry per CDR3 protein. The table includes about 63,000 distinct CDR3 sequences, over 10% detected once. This clonotype was recorded at least ten times. The ends were cut back, 5 bases at V and 4 bases at J, with 14 bases in the middle. CDR3 length equals 15 residues. Germline CDR1 and CDR2: MGHRA and YSYEKL. This sequence joins TRBV4-1 and TRBJ2-2, with D tentatively TRBD1 or TRBD2 (6 bases each). The sample was whole blood. This clonotype originated in an adult who was a healthcare worker with PCR-confirmed SARS-CoV-2 infection or an uninfected control (not recorded which). The CDR3 sequence is CASSSTGGGTGELFF. The CDR3 coding sequence is TGCGCCAGCAGCTCGACCGGGGGCGGCACCGGGGAGCTGTTTTTT.